A selection of T cell receptor beta chains follows, all from one sample in a study of cytomegalovirus exposure and HLA in healthy donors. The method was immunoSEQ multiplex PCR; TCRdb's version includes in-frame clones alone and lacks a portion of them. The data contain over 150,000 clones, around 80% of them singletons. The specimen was PBMCs. The receptors were sampled from a human donor in good health. Both conserved end residues are part of each CDR3. Each record gives: D gene, clone size, V gene, J gene, CDR3 length, CDR3 protein, CDR3 DNA. A D gene is named only where the DNA matches it firmly. Clone size is stated in some rows and not others, as once, few, many or a class when expanded.

D gene: TRBD2; clone size: .; V gene: TRBV4-2; J gene: TRBJ2-3; CDR3 length: 17; CDR3 protein: CASSQDLTGGSADTQYF; CDR3 DNA: TGTGCCAGCAGCCAAGATTTGACGGGGGGGTCTGCAGATACGCAGTATTTT
D gene: .; clone size: once; V gene: TRBV9; J gene: TRBJ1-2; CDR3 length: 13; CDR3 protein: CASSVVTGYGYTF; CDR3 DNA: TGTGCCAGCAGCGTAGTAACAGGCTATGGCTACACCTTC
D gene: TRBD2; clone size: .; V gene: TRBV7-6; J gene: TRBJ2-1; CDR3 length: 14; CDR3 protein: CASSPLPGGGQQFF; CDR3 DNA: TGTGCCAGCAGCCCACTTCCGGGGGGGGGCCAGCAGTTCTTC
D gene: .; clone size: .; V gene: TRBV5-4; J gene: TRBJ2-5; CDR3 length: 14; CDR3 protein: CASTLSGGGETQYF; CDR3 DNA: TGTGCCAGCACCTTGTCCGGGGGTGGGGAGACCCAGTACTTC
D gene: TRBD2; clone size: .; V gene: TRBV6-5; J gene: TRBJ2-7; CDR3 length: 14; CDR3 protein: CASSPGRVVDEQYF; CDR3 DNA: TGTGCCAGCAGCCCCGGGAGGGTTGTTGACGAGCAGTACTTC
D gene: TRBD2; clone size: few; V gene: TRBV6-1; J gene: TRBJ2-5; CDR3 length: 15; CDR3 protein: CASSIAGGRQETQYF; CDR3 DNA: TGTGCCAGCAGCATAGCGGGGGGCCGCCAAGAGACCCAGTACTTC
D gene: TRBD1; clone size: .; V gene: TRBV7-6; J gene: TRBJ2-7; CDR3 length: 15; CDR3 protein: CASSGLGQGLYEQYF; CDR3 DNA: TGTGCCAGCAGCGGACTGGGACAGGGCCTCTACGAGCAGTACTTC
D gene: .; clone size: .; V gene: TRBV5-1; J gene: TRBJ1-5; CDR3 length: 15; CDR3 protein: CASSLGEVGNQPQHF; CDR3 DNA: TGCGCCAGCAGCTTAGGGGAGGTTGGCAATCAGCCCCAGCATTTT
D gene: .; clone size: once; V gene: TRBV4-1; J gene: TRBJ1-5; CDR3 length: 15; CDR3 protein: CASSQEGQYGQPQHF; CDR3 DNA: TGCGCCAGCAGCCAAGAAGGACAGTACGGGCAGCCCCAGCATTTT
D gene: TRBD1; clone size: few; V gene: TRBV6-1; J gene: TRBJ2-5; CDR3 length: 15; CDR3 protein: CASSPPQGFQETQYF; CDR3 DNA: TGTGCCAGCAGCCCCCCACAGGGGTTCCAAGAGACCCAGTACTTC
D gene: TRBD2; clone size: .; V gene: TRBV7-2; J gene: TRBJ2-1; CDR3 length: 17; CDR3 protein: CASSLAPSGGPYNEQFF; CDR3 DNA: TGTGCCAGCAGCTTAGCTCCTAGCGGGGGACCTTACAATGAGCAGTTCTTC
D gene: .; clone size: .; V gene: TRBV7-9; J gene: TRBJ2-7; CDR3 length: 14; CDR3 protein: CASSLVGHRYEQYF; CDR3 DNA: TGTGCCAGCAGCTTAGTAGGACACCGCTACGAGCAGTACTTC
D gene: .; clone size: .; V gene: TRBV4-3; J gene: TRBJ2-2; CDR3 length: 12; CDR3 protein: CASLGGTGELFF; CDR3 DNA: TGCGCCAGCTTAGGGGGCACCGGGGAGCTGTTTTTT
D gene: .; clone size: .; V gene: TRBV7-9; J gene: TRBJ2-1; CDR3 length: 14; CDR3 protein: CASSLAGGRNEQFF; CDR3 DNA: TGTGCCAGCAGCTTAGCGGGGGGGCGCAATGAGCAGTTCTTC
D gene: TRBD2; clone size: .; V gene: TRBV4-1; J gene: TRBJ2-1; CDR3 length: 16; CDR3 protein: CASSRSGGANYNEQFF; CDR3 DNA: TGCGCCAGCAGCCGGAGCGGGGGGGCCAACTACAATGAGCAGTTCTTC
D gene: .; clone size: .; V gene: TRBV7-6; J gene: TRBJ2-7; CDR3 length: 14; CDR3 protein: CASSLLGGSYEQYF; CDR3 DNA: TGTGCCAGCAGCTTACTCGGGGGATCCTACGAGCAGTACTTC
D gene: .; clone size: .; V gene: TRBV6-6; J gene: TRBJ2-7; CDR3 length: 13; CDR3 protein: CASTIAMYQEQYF; CDR3 DNA: TGTGCCAGCACAATAGCTATGTACCAGGAGCAGTACTTC
D gene: .; clone size: once; V gene: TRBV7-2; J gene: TRBJ2-5; CDR3 length: 13; CDR3 protein: CASSGLIQETQYF; CDR3 DNA: TGTGCCAGCAGTGGGCTTATCCAAGAGACCCAGTACTTC
D gene: TRBD1; clone size: .; V gene: TRBV4-3; J gene: TRBJ2-7; CDR3 length: 16; CDR3 protein: CASSQLSGTGTYEQYF; CDR3 DNA: TGCGCCAGCAGCCAGTTATCCGGGACAGGGACCTACGAGCAGTACTTC
D gene: TRBD2; clone size: .; V gene: TRBV4-1; J gene: TRBJ2-2; CDR3 length: 15; CDR3 protein: CASSIRGGDTGELFF; CDR3 DNA: TGCGCCAGCAGCATACGGGGGGGGGACACCGGGGAGCTGTTTTTT
D gene: .; clone size: .; V gene: TRBV27; J gene: TRBJ1-5; CDR3 length: 16; CDR3 protein: CASSLVPPYSNQPQHF; CDR3 DNA: TGTGCCAGCAGTTTAGTTCCCCCTTATAGCAATCAGCCCCAGCATTTT
D gene: .; clone size: .; V gene: TRBV11-3; J gene: TRBJ2-5; CDR3 length: 14; CDR3 protein: CASSRGLAQETQYF; CDR3 DNA: TGTGCCAGCAGCCGGGGACTTGCACAAGAGACCCAGTACTTC
D gene: .; clone size: .; V gene: TRBV5-6; J gene: TRBJ2-7; CDR3 length: 12; CDR3 protein: CASSLGLYEQYF; CDR3 DNA: TGTGCCAGCAGCTTGGGCTTGTACGAGCAGTACTTC
D gene: .; clone size: .; V gene: TRBV5-1; J gene: TRBJ1-1; CDR3 length: 11; CDR3 protein: CASSWGAEAFF; CDR3 DNA: TGCGCCAGCAGCTGGGGGGCTGAAGCTTTCTTT
D gene: .; clone size: .; V gene: TRBV6-1; J gene: TRBJ2-3; CDR3 length: 13; CDR3 protein: CASSSQHSDTQYF; CDR3 DNA: TGTGCCAGCAGCTCACAGCATTCAGATACGCAGTATTTT
D gene: .; clone size: .; V gene: TRBV5-4; J gene: TRBJ2-3; CDR3 length: 15; CDR3 protein: CASSSPGLRGCTQYF; CDR3 DNA: TGTGCCAGCAGCTCGCCGGGCCTACGGGGTTGTACGCAGTATTTT
D gene: .; clone size: .; V gene: TRBV29-1; J gene: TRBJ1-5; CDR3 length: 13; CDR3 protein: CSVASGVGQPQHF; CDR3 DNA: TGCAGCGTTGCGTCAGGGGTAGGACAGCCCCAGCATTTT